This TCR beta chain was documented in a study of OX40 agonist ivuxolimab in advanced cancers. Study-level background: Patients' therapy was ivuxolimab, an antibody that acts as an agonist of OX40 (CD134).

General study findings and limits: Relative to CD4+ cells, CD8+ T cells on average had more expanded clones.

Baseline, cycle 4 day 1, and cycle 7 day 1 were the blood sampling points. This clone was observed once. Its antigen is undetermined. The method was immunoSEQ multiplex PCR; TCRdb's version includes in-frame clones alone and lacks a portion of them. The sample includes fewer than 120,000 clones, around nine tenths of them seen just once. Trimming removed 3 bases from V and 5 bases from J; junction bases left unmatched: 3. Germline CDR1 SGHRS, CDR2 YFSETQ. This CDR3 contains 13 residues. The sequencing here drew on CD4+ or CD8+ T cells sorted from blood, taken in a trial of the OX40 agonist ivuxolimab. J is TRBJ2-7 and V is TRBV5-1, with 9 bases lining up with TRBD1. The sequence was obtained from an adult with an advanced solid tumor such as melanoma, head and neck, liver or kidney cancer. CDR3 in amino acids: CASSSRTGDEQYF. The CDR3 DNA reads TGCGCCAGCAGCTCCCGGACAGGGGACGAGCAGTACTTC.